The entry below describes one T cell receptor beta chain. The target antigen is unknown. This same CDR3 is encoded by further DNA sequences in the sample. TCRdb keeps only in-frame clones here, not all; method: immunoSEQ multiplex PCR. There are a few hundred thousand clones in the sample; around 87% occur only once, and about 16% lies in the top ten. The data were obtained in a study of shared clonotypes between healthy human individuals. General study results and limits: Depth of sequencing was expected to influence donor clonotype sharing. Memory subsets had estimated richness that was generally smaller than that of naive subsets.

Trimming at V came to 5 bases and at J to 0 bases, leaving 4 bases not matched to a gene. The CDR3 has 13 amino acids. Germline CDR1 is SQVTM and CDR2 is ANQGSEA. The genes are TRBV29-1 and TRBJ2-7; TRBD1 matches 7 bases. The source of this sequence is a young man in good health. Sequenced material: memory CD8+ T cells sorted from blood. Subset of the sample: CD45RO+ cells pooled with CCR7-negative TemRA cells. DNA of the CDR3: TGCAGCGTTACCGGGACAGTCTCCTACGAGCAGTACTTC. Protein: CSVTGTVSYEQYF.